This T cell receptor (beta chain) stems from a study of blood T cell repertoires in COVID-19. Study as a whole: COVID-19 samples collected from the United States, Italy and Spain covered acute and convalescent phases. Sample material is recorded as cDNA or gDNA derived from T cells, B-cell-depleted T cells, or PBMCs.

As originally analysed: The authors estimated nucleated cell counts from reference gene primer amplification. Profiled with immunoSEQ multiplex PCR; TCRdb holds only in-frame clones, not every one. V, J and clone size derive from that table, while D and trimming were established from the DNA sequence. This table has about 130,000 clones, about 86% appearing once. This CDR3 region has 15 residues. Germline V gene sequence: CDR1 SNHLY, CDR2 FYNNEI. J gave up 4 bases and V 3 bases, and 4 bases lay outside the gene matches. The specimen sequenced was peripheral blood. The V call is TRBV2, the J call TRBJ2-3; 10 bases match TRBD2. This receptor was obtained from a woman aged 45-65 years who had recovered from COVID-19. The CDR3 DNA follows: TGTGCCAGCAGTGATAGGCTAGCGGGAGCAGATACGCAGTATTTT. It encodes CASSDRLAGADTQYF.